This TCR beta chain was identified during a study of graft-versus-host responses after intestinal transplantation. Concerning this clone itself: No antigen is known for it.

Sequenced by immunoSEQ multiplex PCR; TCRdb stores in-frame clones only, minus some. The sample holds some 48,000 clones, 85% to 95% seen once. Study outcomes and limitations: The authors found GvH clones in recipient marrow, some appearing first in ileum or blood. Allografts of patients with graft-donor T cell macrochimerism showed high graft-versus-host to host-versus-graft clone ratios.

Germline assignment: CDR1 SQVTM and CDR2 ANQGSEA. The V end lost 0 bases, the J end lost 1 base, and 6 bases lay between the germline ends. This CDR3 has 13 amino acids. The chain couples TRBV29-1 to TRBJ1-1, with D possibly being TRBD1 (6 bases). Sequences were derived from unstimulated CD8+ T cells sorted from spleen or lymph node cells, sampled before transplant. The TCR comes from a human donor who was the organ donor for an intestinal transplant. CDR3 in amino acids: CSVEDRGNTEAFF. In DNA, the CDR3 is TGCAGCGTTGAAGACAGGGGGAACACTGAAGCTTTCTTT.